The 10 T cell receptor beta chains below were found in one sample sequenced in a study of blood T cell repertoires in COVID-19. Data came from immunoSEQ multiplex PCR; TCRdb stores just in-frame clones and leaves some out. The sample contains around 270,000 clones, around 87% of which appear only once. Material: peripheral blood. These receptors originate from a woman aged 60-75 years with COVID-19, enrolled during active disease.

The V gene is TRBV5-1, the J gene TRBJ1-1, with unresolved D. The CDR3 runs to 14 residues. V lost 4 bases to trimming and J lost 5 bases, with 15 bases between them. CDR1 is SGHRS, CDR2 YFSETQ, per germline. CDR3 region: CASSPEVRGTEAFF. The CDR3 DNA reads TGCGCCAGCAGCCCGGAGGTTCGGGGAACTGAAGCTTTCTTT.

This chain links TRBV7-2 with TRBJ2-7, with D perhaps TRBD1 (7 bases). The CDR3 spans 16 residues. In germline, CDR1 is SGHTA, CDR2 FQGNSA. V dropped 5 bases and J dropped 0 bases, with 17 bases sitting between them. CDR3 bases: TGTGCCAGCAGCCAGGGGGGCGGGATTAGCTCCTACGAGCAGTACTTC. Translation gives CASSQGGGISSYEQYF.

The chain uses TRBV6-5 and TRBJ1-2, with D unclear. Germline lookup yields CDR1 MNHEY and CDR2 SVGAGI. The CDR3 runs 11 residues. Trimming pared 2 bases from V and 7 bases from J, leaving 5 bases between. DNA for the CDR3: TGTGCCAGCAGTTACCGGGGTGGCTACACCTTC. Amino acid sequence: CASSYRGGYTF.

This clone was recorded only once. The chain is built from TRBV14 and TRBJ2-1, with 8 bases aligning to TRBD1. This CDR3 region has 15 residues. Germline V gives CDR1 SGHDN, CDR2 FVKESK. J lost 5 bases, V lost 4 bases, and 7 bases had no gene match. CDR3: CASSRSGGVHNEQFF. The DNA of the CDR3 is TGTGCCAGCAGCCGTTCAGGGGGCGTCCACAATGAGCAGTTCTTC.

The table lists this clone with a count of one. The chain employs TRBV5-1 and TRBJ2-2; D call uncertain. The V end was cut by 0 bases, the J end by 1 base, with 4 bases between. Germline lookup yields CDR1 SGHRS and CDR2 YFSETQ. The CDR3 has 14 amino acids. This CDR3 reads CASSLVVNTGELFF. As DNA, the CDR3 is TGCGCCAGCAGCTTGGTAGTGAACACCGGGGAGCTGTTTTTT.

The chain joins TRBV11-1 to TRBJ2-3; perhaps TRBD1 as D (6 bases). Germline CDR1 reads SGHAT; CDR2 reads FQDESV (reference sequence). V lost 3 bases to trimming and J lost 2 bases, with 12 bases between them. CDR3 length: 15 amino acids. The CDR3 DNA reads TGTGCCAGCAGCTTTCAGGGGCAACCCACAGATACGCAGTATTTT. This codes for CASSFQGQPTDTQYF.

The gene calls are TRBV13 and TRBJ1-5; 7 positions match TRBD1. The CDR3 spans 17 residues. CDR1 and CDR2 (germline): PRHDT, FYEKMQ (reference sequence). V was pared by 4 bases and J by 2 bases, with 11 bases of the junction left unmatched. This CDR3 is CASSSSRQGVGNQPQHF. In nucleotides, the CDR3 is TGTGCCAGCAGCTCCAGCCGACAGGGAGTTGGCAATCAGCCCCAGCATTTT. The full variable domain, completed using reference TRBV13 and TRBJ1-5, is AAGVIQSPRHLIKEKRETATLKCYPIPRHDTVYWYQQGPGQDPQFLISFYEKMQSDKGSIPDRFSAQQFSDYHSELNMSSLELGDSALYFCASSSSRQGVGNQPQHFGDGTRLSIL.

The gene calls are TRBV7-6 and TRBJ2-1; 9 bases match TRBD2. Looked up from germline, CDR1 is SGHVS and CDR2 is FNYEAQ. V was pared by 4 bases and J by 4 bases, with 8 bases of the junction left unmatched. This CDR3 is built from 16 residues. CDR3 in DNA: TGTGCCAGCAGCTCCTCAGGGACTAGCCTTTACAATGAGCAGTTCTTC. This encodes CASSSSGTSLYNEQFF.

The rearrangement links TRBV5-6 to TRBJ1-6, with 7 bases matching TRBD1. Germline lookup yields CDR1 SGHDT and CDR2 YYEEEE. V lost 1 base, J lost 13 bases, and 5 bases stayed unmatched. This CDR3 comprises 13 residues. CDR3 loop: CASSLHRGLPLHF. The CDR3 bases are TGTGCCAGCAGCTTGCACAGGGGATTGCCCCTCCACTTT.

In nucleotides, the CDR3 is TGTGCCAGCTCTTTCCGGACAGGGGGTGTCACTGAAGCTTTCTTT. Translation gives CASSFRTGGVTEAFF. V and J are TRBV18 and TRBJ1-1; 10 bases agree with TRBD1. The CDR3 is 15 amino acids. Germline lookup yields CDR1 KGHSH and CDR2 LQKENI. Unmatched junction bases numbered 8, after V lost 6 bases and J lost 4 bases. Variable domain in full (rest from reference TRBV18 and TRBJ1-1): NAGVMQNPRHLVRRRGQEARLRCSPMKGHSHVYWYRQLPEEGLKFMVYLQKENIIDESGMPKERFSAEFPKEGPSILRIQQVVRGDSAAYFCASSFRTGGVTEAFFGQGTRLTVV.